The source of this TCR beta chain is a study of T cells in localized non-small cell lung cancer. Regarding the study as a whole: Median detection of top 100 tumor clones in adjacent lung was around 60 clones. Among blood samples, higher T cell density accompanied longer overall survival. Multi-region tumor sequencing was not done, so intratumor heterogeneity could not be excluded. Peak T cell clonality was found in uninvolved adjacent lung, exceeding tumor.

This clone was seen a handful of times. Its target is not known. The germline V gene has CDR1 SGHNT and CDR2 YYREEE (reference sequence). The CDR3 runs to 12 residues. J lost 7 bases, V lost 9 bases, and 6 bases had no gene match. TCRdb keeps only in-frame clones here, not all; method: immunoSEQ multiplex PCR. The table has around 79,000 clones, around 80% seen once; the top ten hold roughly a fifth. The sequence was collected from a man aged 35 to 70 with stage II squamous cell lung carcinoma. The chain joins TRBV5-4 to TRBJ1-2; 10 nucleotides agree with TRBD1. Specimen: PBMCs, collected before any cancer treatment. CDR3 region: CATPGQGPGYTF. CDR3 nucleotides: TGTGCCACTCCGGGACAGGGGCCTGGCTACACCTTC.